Each of the 19 T cell receptor beta chains below was sequenced from the same sample in a study of cytomegalovirus exposure and HLA in healthy donors. The PCR was carried out with 60 Vbeta primers and 13 Jbeta primers. The data were produced by immunoSEQ multiplex PCR, yet TCRdb's version contains in-frame clones alone and is incomplete. The table records 120,000 or so clones, around four fifths of them present only once. Input material: PBMCs. The receptors shown here come from a male donor in good health and CMV-seropositive.

The chain is built from TRBV9 and TRBJ2-3; 10 bases agree with TRBD2. This CDR3 has 15 residues. V shed 3 bases and J 2 bases; nucleotides not matched to a gene: 3. CDR1 is SGDLS, CDR2 YYNGEE, per germline. For the CDR3, the DNA is TGTGCCAGCAGCGCAGGACTAGCGGCCACAGATACGCAGTATTTT. Residues: CASSAGLAATDTQYF. Together with reference TRBV9 and TRBJ2-3, the CDR3 gives the full variable domain: DSGVTQTPKHLITATGQRVTLRCSPRSGDLSVYWYQQSLDQGLQFLIQYYNGEERAKGNILERFSAQQFPDLHSELNLSSLELGDSALYFCASSAGLAATDTQYFGPGTRLTVL.

With regard to this clone: Other DNA sequences in this sample translate to the same CDR3. The rearrangement joins TRBV2 to TRBJ2-7; TRBD2 is a possible D gene (7 bases). With 8 bases removed from V and 0 bases from J, the gap between germline ends came to 17 bases. Germline CDR1 and CDR2: SNHLY and FYNNEI. This CDR3 comprises 15 residues. The CDR3 DNA reads TGTGCCAGCGGGGGCCGTGGCGGGAGCTCCTACGAGCAGTACTTC. Protein sequence: CASGGRGGSSYEQYF.

This clone was counted between two and nine times. This chain connects TRBV9 to TRBJ2-1; TRBD2 matches 7 bases. This CDR3 spans 15 amino acids. The V gene's germline CDR1 is SGDLS and CDR2 YYNGEE. V lost 2 bases to trimming and J lost 4 bases; unmatched junction nucleotides: 6. The CDR3 DNA reads as TGTGCCAGCAGCGTTATCCCTAGCGGATACAATGAGCAGTTCTTC. Protein: CASSVIPSGYNEQFF.

On this clone itself: Germline is not matched at one junction end, which may reflect a read error. The V call is TRBV27, the J call TRBJ2-4; perhaps TRBD1 as D (6 bases). Germline V gene lookup returns CDR1 MNHEY and CDR2 SMNVEV (reference sequence). The CDR3 covers 17 residues. CDR3 sequence reads: CASSLAQLPGARNIQYF. The CDR3 nucleotides are TGTGCCAGCAGTTTAGCCCAACTTCCAGGGGCCAGAAACATTCAGTACTTC.

The gene calls are TRBV7-9 and TRBJ1-1; D gene ambiguous. The CDR3 spans 16 residues. The germline gives CDR1 SEHNR, CDR2 FQNEAQ (reference sequence). Trimming cost V 5 bases and J 3 bases, with 19 bases left between them. The CDR3, as DNA: TGTGCCAGCAGCCCCTTACGGGAGGTGATGGACACTGAAGCTTTCTTT. It specifies CASSPLREVMDTEAFF.

V usage is TRBV5-6 and J usage is TRBJ2-1, with TRBD1 matching over 9 bases. V was pared by 1 base and J by 8 bases, with 7 bases of the junction left unmatched. The CDR3 has 15 amino acids. Germline V lookup: CDR1 SGHDT, CDR2 YYEEEE. CDR3: CASSLWDRVSDEQFF. CDR3 nucleotide sequence: TGTGCCAGCAGCTTGTGGGACAGGGTATCGGATGAGCAGTTCTTC. Drawing the rest from reference TRBV5-6 and TRBJ2-1, the complete variable domain is DAGVTQSPTHLIKTRGQQVTLRCSPKSGHDTVSWYQQALGQGPQFIFQYYEEEERQRGNFPDRFSGHQFPNYSSELNVNALLLGDSALYLCASSLWDRVSDEQFFGPGTRLTVL.

This rearrangement joins TRBV5-4 to TRBJ2-7; weak D call: TRBD1 (6 bases). This CDR3 spans 15 amino acids. Trimming cost V 2 bases and J 3 bases, with 15 bases left between them. Germline V lookup: CDR1 SGHNT, CDR2 YYREEE (reference sequence). CDR3 region: CASSFPGEVRYEQYF. CDR3 DNA sequence: TGTGCCAGCAGCTTCCCAGGGGAAGTCCGCTACGAGCAGTACTTC.

The J gene is TRBJ1-4, the V gene TRBV6-5; D remains ambiguous. The CDR3 is 13 amino acids. Per germline, CDR1 MNHEY and CDR2 SVGAGI. With 0 bases removed from V and 6 bases from J, the gap between germline ends came to 5 bases. The CDR3 here is CASSYSRDEKLFF. As DNA, the CDR3 is TGTGCCAGCAGTTACTCCCGAGATGAAAAACTGTTTTTT.

The gene calls are TRBV6-5 and TRBJ2-1; 7 bases line up with TRBD2. Germline-derived CDR1 and CDR2 are MNHEY and SVGAGI. Trimming removed 8 bases from V and 4 bases from J; junction bases left unmatched: 11. This CDR3 spans 15 amino acids. The CDR3 region has the DNA TGTGCCAGCTCTAACCTAGCGGCAATATACAATGAGCAGTTCTTC. It codes for CASSNLAAIYNEQFF.

This clone was seen a handful of times. This chain uses TRBV7-2 with TRBJ1-1; perhaps TRBD1 as D (5 bases). V was cut by 7 bases and J by 7 bases, with 19 bases left in between. Germline V lookup: CDR1 SGHTA, CDR2 FQGNSA. The CDR3 runs to 14 residues. The CDR3 reads CASTLLGQGNEAFF. In DNA form, the CDR3 reads TGTGCCAGCACCCTACTTGGGCAGGGAAATGAAGCTTTCTTT.

V gene TRBV27 combines with J gene TRBJ2-7, with D perhaps matching TRBD1 (5 bases). Looked up from germline, CDR1 is MNHEY and CDR2 is SMNVEV (reference sequence). The CDR3 contains 13 residues. V was pared by 6 bases and J by 2 bases, with 11 bases between. The CDR3 protein is CASSFSGTYEQYF. Written as DNA, the CDR3 is TGTGCCAGCAGCTTTTCAGGGACCTACGAGCAGTACTTC.

The genes are TRBV7-2 and TRBJ2-1, with D perhaps matching TRBD2 (6 bases). The CDR3 contains 14 residues. The germline CDR1 and CDR2 sequences are SGHTA and FQGNSA. Trimming stripped 0 bases from V and 5 bases from J, with 8 bases between. For the CDR3, the DNA is TGTGCCAGCAGCTTAGCGGGACTTAACAATGAGCAGTTCTTC. Translated, it gives CASSLAGLNNEQFF. Complete variable domain (other parts from reference TRBV7-2 and TRBJ2-1): GAGVSQSPSNKVTEKGKDVELRCDPISGHTALYWYRQSLGQGLEFLIYFQGNSAPDKSGLPSDRFSAERTGGSVSTLTIQRTQQEDSAVYLCASSLAGLNNEQFFGPGTRLTVL.

V and J are TRBV9 and TRBJ2-1; 12 nucleotides align to TRBD2. Trimming at V came to 1 base and at J to 4 bases, leaving 3 bases not matched to a gene. Germline values: CDR1 SGDLS, CDR2 YYNGEE. The CDR3 is 16 amino acids. The DNA for the CDR3 is TGTGCCAGCAGCGTACTAGCGGGAGGGTTTTACAATGAGCAGTTCTTC. Translation gives CASSVLAGGFYNEQFF.

The chain uses TRBV7-3 and TRBJ2-1, with 7 bases lining up with TRBD2. V trimming: 1 base; J trimming: 6 bases; junction bases outside the gene matches: 9. CDR3 length: 16 amino acids. Germline-derived CDR1 and CDR2 are SGHTA and FQGTGA. CDR3: CASSLKRSSGLNEQFF. CDR3 nucleotide sequence: TGTGCCAGCAGCTTAAAAAGGTCTAGCGGACTCAATGAGCAGTTCTTC. Complete variable domain (other parts from reference TRBV7-3 and TRBJ2-1): GAGVSQTPSNKVTEKGKYVELRCDPISGHTALYWYRQSLGQGPEFLIYFQGTGAADDSGLPNDRFFAVRPEGSVSTLKIQRTERGDSAVYLCASSLKRSSGLNEQFFGPGTRLTVL.

V usage is TRBV28 and J usage is TRBJ1-1; TRBD1 matches at 7 bases. This CDR3 contains 13 residues. CDR1 is MDHEN, CDR2 SYDVKM, per germline. The junction had 3 bases not matched to a gene; V was cut back by 4 bases and J by 4 bases. CDR3 sequence (DNA): TGTGCCAGCAGTTACAGGGGTGGCACTGAAGCTTTCTTT. Its protein is CASSYRGGTEAFF.

The genes are TRBV7-6 and TRBJ2-1, with D possibly TRBD2 on 6 matching bases. The CDR3 spans 15 residues. Germline V CDR1 and CDR2: SGHVS, FNYEAQ. V dropped 8 bases and J dropped 0 bases, with 14 bases sitting between them. In nucleotides, the CDR3 is TGTGCCAGCGCCGCGGGGTTAAGCTCCTACAATGAGCAGTTCTTC. It is translated as CASAAGLSSYNEQFF.

The gene calls are TRBV11-3 and TRBJ2-5; tentatively, D is TRBD2 (6 bases). Germline CDR1 SGHNT, CDR2 YENEEA. CDR3 size: 14 residues. Trimming took 5 bases from V and 3 from J, leaving 13 bases between them. The DNA of the CDR3 is TGTGCCAGCAGCCCCCGAACGGGAGAAGAGACCCAGTACTTC. It yields the protein CASSPRTGEETQYF.

A single count supports this clone. The rearrangement uses TRBV27 and TRBJ2-7, with D perhaps matching TRBD2 (7 bases). V lost 2 bases to trimming and J lost 3 bases, with 14 bases between them. The CDR3 has 15 amino acids. Germline V gene lookup returns CDR1 MNHEY and CDR2 SMNVEV (reference sequence). The chain's CDR3 is CASSLEGAGHYEQYF. The CDR3 DNA reads TGTGCCAGCAGTTTAGAGGGAGCGGGACACTACGAGCAGTACTTC.

This clone was recorded many times. This rearrangement joins TRBV10-2 to TRBJ2-1; maybe TRBD2 (5 bases). Germline-derived CDR1 and CDR2 are WSHSY and SAAADI. CDR3 length: 15 amino acids. Trimming took off 3 bases at V and 3 bases at J, with 12 bases between the two ends. As DNA, the CDR3 is TGCGCCAGCAGTGAAGAGCGGTCTGGCTACAATGAGCAGTTCTTC. Amino acids: CASSEERSGYNEQFF.